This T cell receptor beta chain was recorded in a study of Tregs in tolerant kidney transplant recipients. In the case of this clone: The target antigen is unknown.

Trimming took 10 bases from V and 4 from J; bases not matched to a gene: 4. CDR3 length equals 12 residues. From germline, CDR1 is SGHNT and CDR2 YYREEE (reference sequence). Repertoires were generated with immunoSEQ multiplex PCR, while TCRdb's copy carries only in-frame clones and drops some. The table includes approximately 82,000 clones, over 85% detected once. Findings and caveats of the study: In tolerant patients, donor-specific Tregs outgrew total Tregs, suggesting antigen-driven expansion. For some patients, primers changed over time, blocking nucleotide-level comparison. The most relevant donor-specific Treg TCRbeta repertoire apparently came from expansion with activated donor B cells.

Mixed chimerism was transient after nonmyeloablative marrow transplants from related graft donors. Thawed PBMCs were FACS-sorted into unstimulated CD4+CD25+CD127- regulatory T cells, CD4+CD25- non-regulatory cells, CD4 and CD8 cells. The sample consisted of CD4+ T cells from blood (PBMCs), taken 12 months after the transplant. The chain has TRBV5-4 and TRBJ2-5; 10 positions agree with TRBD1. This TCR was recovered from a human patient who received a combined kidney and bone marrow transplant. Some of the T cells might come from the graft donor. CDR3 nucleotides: TGTGCCGTCCGACAGGGGGCAGAGACCCAGTACTTC. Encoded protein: CAVRQGAETQYF.